The 4 T cell receptor beta chains listed next were all sequenced from one sample in a study of cytomegalovirus exposure and HLA in healthy donors. PCR involved 60 Vbeta and 13 Jbeta primers. Sequencing was performed with immunoSEQ multiplex PCR; in TCRdb, only in-frame clones are kept and a portion is missing. The table has about 62,000 clones, about 80% seen once. The specimen sequenced was PBMCs. The receptor set was obtained from a man aged 55 to 70 in good health and CMV-seropositive.

The genes are TRBV11-2 and TRBJ2-2; TRBD2 agrees at 8 bases. Germline CDR1 SGHAT, CDR2 FQNNGV. The CDR3 is made up of 15 amino acids. With V trimmed by 5 bases and J by 3 bases, 5 bases remained unmatched. The CDR3 region has the DNA TGTGCCAGCAGCCAGAGCGGGAGCTACACCGGGGAGCTGTTTTTT. Residues: CASSQSGSYTGELFF. Full variable domain (rest looked up from reference TRBV11-2 and TRBJ2-2): EAGVAQSPRYKIIEKRQSVAFWCNPISGHATLYWYQQILGQGPKLLIQFQNNGVVDDSQLPKDRFSAERLKGVDSTLKIQPAKLEDSAVYLCASSQSGSYTGELFFGEGSRLTVL.

In its sample, this clone was seen once. The gene calls are TRBV5-6 and TRBJ2-2; a possible D gene is TRBD1 (6 bases). Germline V CDR1 and CDR2: SGHDT, YYEEEE. Trimming cost V 2 bases and J 3 bases, with 14 bases left between them. The CDR3 is 16 residues long. CDR3 DNA: TGTGCCAGCAGCTTTTCAGGGGTCTATTACACCGGGGAGCTGTTTTTT. Translated, it gives CASSFSGVYYTGELFF. The full variable domain, its missing parts supplied by reference TRBV5-6 and TRBJ2-2, is DAGVTQSPTHLIKTRGQQVTLRCSPKSGHDTVSWYQQALGQGPQFIFQYYEEEERQRGNFPDRFSGHQFPNYSSELNVNALLLGDSALYLCASSFSGVYYTGELFFGEGSRLTVL.

Written as DNA, the CDR3 is TGTGCCAGCAGCTTAGACGCCGGAGAGACCCAGTACTTC. It is translated as CASSLDAGETQYF. The chain has TRBV11-3 and TRBJ2-5; no clear D. CDR1 and CDR2 (germline): SGHNT, YENEEA. The CDR3 runs to 13 residues. Deletions cut 0 bases from V and 4 bases from J, with 6 bases between.

V gene TRBV11-3 combines with J gene TRBJ1-5; D remains unclear. The CDR3 covers 16 residues. V was shortened by 3 bases and J by 0 bases, with 12 bases between the two germline ends. CDR1 is SGHNT, CDR2 YENEEA, per germline. This chain's CDR3 is CASSFPEHYSNQPQHF. In DNA, the CDR3 is TGTGCCAGCAGCTTCCCTGAGCACTATAGCAATCAGCCCCAGCATTTT.